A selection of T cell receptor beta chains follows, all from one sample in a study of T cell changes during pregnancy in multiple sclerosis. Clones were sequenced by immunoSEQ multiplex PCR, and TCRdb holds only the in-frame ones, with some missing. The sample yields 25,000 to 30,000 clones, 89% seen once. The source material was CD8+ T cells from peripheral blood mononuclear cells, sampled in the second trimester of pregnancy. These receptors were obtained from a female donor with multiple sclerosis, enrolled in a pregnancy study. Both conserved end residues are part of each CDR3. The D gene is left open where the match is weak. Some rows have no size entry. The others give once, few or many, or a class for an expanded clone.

CASSAAGVGYEQYF	TGTGCCAGTAGTGCAGCGGGAGTGGGCTACGAGCAGTACTTC	TRBD2	once	TRBV19	TRBJ2-7
CASSEGTSGNNEQFF	TGTGCCAGCAGTGAAGGGACTAGCGGGAACAATGAGCAGTTCTTC	TRBD2	-	TRBV6-4	TRBJ2-1
CASSVDGTGFRNTEAFF	TGTGCCAGCAGCGTAGACGGGACAGGGTTTCGGAACACTGAAGCTTTCTTT	TRBD1	-	TRBV9	TRBJ1-1
CASSPSKGVRNQPQHF	TGTGCCAGCAGCCCCTCAAAGGGGGTTAGGAATCAGCCCCAGCATTTT	-	-	TRBV5-6	TRBJ1-5
CATSDPARGEQFF	TGTGCCACCTCGGACCCCGCTCGGGGTGAGCAGTTCTTC	-	-	TRBV27	TRBJ2-1
CASSLETAMNTEAFF	TGTGCCAGCAGCTTAGAGACAGCCATGAACACTGAAGCTTTCTTT	-	-	TRBV13	TRBJ1-1
CASSLSGGYNSPLHF	TGTGCCAGCAGTTTATCGGGAGGTTATAATTCACCCCTCCACTTT	-	-	TRBV27	TRBJ1-6
CASSLGRGLAGVSTDTQYF	TGTGCCAGCAGCTTAGGGCGTGGGCTAGCGGGAGTAAGCACAGATACGCAGTATTTT	TRBD2	-	TRBV11-2	TRBJ2-3
CASSLFTYNEQFF	TGTGCCAGCAGTTTATTCACCTACAATGAGCAGTTCTTC	-	-	TRBV28	TRBJ2-1
CASSPGQGGYGYTF	TGTGCCAGCAGCCCTGGACAGGGTGGCTATGGCTACACCTTC	TRBD1	-	TRBV11-2	TRBJ1-2
CASSLGRGTEAFF	TGTGCCAGCAGTTTAGGTCGGGGCACTGAAGCTTTCTTT	-	medium-sized	TRBV27	TRBJ1-1
CASSLAQDMNTEAFF	TGTGCCAGCAGCTTAGCGCAGGATATGAACACTGAAGCTTTCTTT	-	-	TRBV7-9	TRBJ1-1
CASSLYWGETSAYNEQFF	TGTGCCAGCAGTTTGTATTGGGGGGAGACTAGCGCCTACAATGAGCAGTTCTTC	TRBD2	-	TRBV27	TRBJ2-1
CASSERDRLPEAFF	TGTGCCAGCAGTGAACGGGACAGACTACCTGAAGCTTTCTTT	TRBD1	-	TRBV2	TRBJ1-1
CAIRQTVGNEKLFF	TGTGCCATTAGACAGACGGTGGGCAATGAAAAACTGTTTTTT	-	-	TRBV10-3	TRBJ1-4
CASSSAGQGVYEQYF	TGTGCCAGCAGCTCTGCGGGACAGGGGGTCTACGAGCAGTACTTC	TRBD1	-	TRBV7-9	TRBJ2-7
CASSLGTSNVYEQYF	TGTGCCAGCAGTTTAGGCACTAGCAACGTATACGAGCAGTACTTC	-	once	TRBV27	TRBJ2-7
CASSSEGTTPYNEQFF	TGTGCCAGCAGCTCGGAAGGCACTACACCCTACAATGAGCAGTTCTTC	-	once	TRBV7-3	TRBJ2-1
CASSDTGVDEQFF	TGTGCCAGCAGTGACACCGGGGTGGATGAGCAGTTCTTC	-	few	TRBV2	TRBJ2-1
CASSPPTSSGEALSNQPQHF	TGTGCCAGCTCACCACCGACGTCGTCAGGGGAAGCGTTGAGCAATCAGCCCCAGCATTTT	-	-	TRBV18	TRBJ1-5
CASSLTLQGKDKMNQPQHF	TGTGCCAGCAGCTTAACTTTACAGGGTAAAGACAAAATGAATCAGCCCCAGCATTTT	-	-	TRBV7-9	TRBJ1-5
CASSLEGGSGGYEQYF	TGTGCCAGCAGCTTAGAGGGCGGGAGCGGGGGCTACGAGCAGTACTTC	TRBD2	once	TRBV13	TRBJ2-7
CASSLGPGGLYNEQFF	TGTGCCAGCAGCTTAGGTCCGGGGGGTCTATACAATGAGCAGTTCTTC	TRBD2	once	TRBV11-3	TRBJ2-1
CATSRVLGQGTGELFF	TGTGCCACCAGCAGAGTTTTAGGACAGGGGACCGGGGAGCTGTTTTTT	TRBD1	-	TRBV15	TRBJ2-2
CATSIRDRDQETQYF	TGTGCCACCAGCATCCGGGACAGGGACCAAGAGACCCAGTACTTC	TRBD1	-	TRBV15	TRBJ2-5
CASSFSQNQPQHF	TGTGCCAGCAGTTTCAGTCAGAATCAGCCCCAGCATTTT	-	-	TRBV28	TRBJ1-5
CASRSTGVWETQYF	TGTGCCAGCAGGAGTACGGGAGTGTGGGAGACCCAGTACTTC	-	-	TRBV28	TRBJ2-5
CAILSGGSYNEQFF	TGTGCCATCCTTAGCGGGGGCTCCTACAATGAGCAGTTCTTC	TRBD2	-	TRBV28	TRBJ2-1